This passage covers 24 T cell receptor beta chains from one sample sequenced in a study of Graves' ophthalmopathy and Graves' hyperthyroidism. From RNA, the CDR3 regions of TCR beta chains were amplified and sequenced. After a first-round RT-PCR with HTBI primers, a second-round multiplex PCR was run. MiXCR, applied by TCRdb to the multiplex PCR reads, yields one record per CDR3 protein. The sample lists 400,000 or so distinct CDR3 sequences, less than 20% occurring once. The sequencing input was peripheral blood. The receptors were sampled from a woman younger than 30 with stable Graves' hyperthyroidism.

This clonotype was found many times. V and J are TRBV2 and TRBJ2-1, with D hard to call. With 7 bases removed from V and 0 bases from J, the gap between germline ends came to 7 bases. This CDR3 is built from 13 residues. Germline V gene lookup returns CDR1 SNHLY and CDR2 FYNNEI. The CDR3 reads CASKSSSYNEQFF. CDR3 bases: TGTGCCAGCAAGTCGAGCTCCTACAATGAGCAGTTCTTC.

The chain couples TRBV24-1 to TRBJ2-2; 8 bases are shared with TRBD1. There are 15 residues in the CDR3. Germline CDR1 KGHDR, CDR2 SFDVKD. J gave up 3 bases and V 4 bases, and 3 bases lay outside the gene matches. The CDR3 region is CATSEVDRDTGELFF. The DNA of the CDR3 is TGTGCCACCAGTGAGGTGGACAGGGACACCGGGGAGCTGTTTTTT.

This clonotype was found many times. This may be a read error, as it is one base from a much larger clone. The genes are TRBV6-1 and TRBJ1-1; D uncertain. Germline V gives CDR1 MNHNS, CDR2 SASEGT. The CDR3 has 14 residues. CDR3 in DNA: TGTGCCAGCAGTGAAGATCCCAGGAACATTGAAGCTTTCTTT. It codes for CASSEDPRNIEAFF.

This clonotype was counted many times. This chain links TRBV20-1 with TRBJ2-7; D gene ambiguous. V was cut by 1 base and J by 2 bases, with 9 bases left in between. This CDR3 contains 13 residues. In germline, CDR1 is DFQATT, CDR2 SNEGSKA (reference sequence). The CDR3 loop is CSARGRRPYEQYF. DNA of the CDR3: TGCAGTGCTAGAGGTAGAAGACCCTACGAGCAGTACTTC.

This clonotype was observed a few times. The chain has TRBV6-1 and TRBJ1-1; weak D call: TRBD1 (5 bases). This CDR3 comprises 15 residues. Germline CDR1 MNHNS, CDR2 SASEGT. V dropped 8 bases and J dropped 4 bases, with 20 bases sitting between them. The CDR3 DNA is TGTGCCAGCGATGGTAGCCGGTTGGGGGTCACTGAAGCTTTCTTT. Protein sequence: CASDGSRLGVTEAFF.

This clonotype was counted ten times or more. The rearrangement joins TRBV2 to TRBJ2-7, with D possibly matching TRBD2 (5 bases). Per the germline V gene, CDR1 is SNHLY and CDR2 is FYNNEI. The ends were cut back, 7 bases at V and 5 bases at J, with 21 bases in the middle. The CDR3 consists of 15 residues. The CDR3 DNA is TGTGCCAGCACCCGAGGGCTCCGGAAGGTACACGAGCAGTACTTC. It specifies CASTRGLRKVHEQYF.

This clonotype was counted at least ten times. The chain is built from TRBV7-2 and TRBJ2-7; no firm D call. This CDR3 comprises 13 residues. Trimming stripped 5 bases from V and 2 bases from J, with 10 bases between. CDR1 and CDR2 (germline): SGHTA, FQGNSA. CDR3: CASSPTGPYEQYF. The CDR3 DNA follows: TGTGCCAGCAGCCCGACCGGTCCCTACGAGCAGTACTTC. The whole variable domain, filled in from reference TRBV7-2 and TRBJ2-7, reads GAGVSQSPSNKVTEKGKDVELRCDPISGHTALYWYRQSLGQGLEFLIYFQGNSAPDKSGLPSDRFSAERTGGSVSTLTIQRTQQEDSAVYLCASSPTGPYEQYFGPGTRLTVT.

This clonotype was counted ten times or more. The chain combines TRBV28 with TRBJ2-7, with D perhaps matching TRBD1 or TRBD2 (5 bases each). This CDR3 spans 12 amino acids. V gave up 7 bases and J gave up 3 bases, with 10 bases separating them. Germline V CDR1 and CDR2: MDHEN, SYDVKM. Here the CDR3 DNA reads TGTGCCAGCACCTGGGGGTTCTACGAGCAGTACTTC. Protein product: CASTWGFYEQYF.

The table lists this clonotype with many counts. The chain employs TRBV6-2 or TRBV6-3 and TRBJ2-4, with 8 bases aligning to TRBD1. Germline trimming cut 0 bases from V and 0 bases from J; bases unmatched to any gene: 13. Germline loops: CDR1 MNHEY, CDR2 SVGEGT. This CDR3 contains 20 residues. CDR3 loop: CASSYSSGTGLILAKNIQYF. Here the CDR3 DNA reads TGTGCCAGCAGTTACTCGAGTGGGACAGGCCTTATTCTAGCCAAAAACATTCAGTACTTC.

This clonotype has just a few counts. V is TRBV7-2 and J is TRBJ2-5; TRBD2 might be the D (6 bases). Germline V gene data show CDR1 as SGHTA and CDR2 as FQGNSA. V lost 6 bases and J lost 1, with 15 bases in between. This CDR3 has 15 residues. In nucleotides, the CDR3 is TGTGCCAGCAGTTTACCCGGCGGGGTCCAAGAGACCCAGTACTTC. This translates into CASSLPGGVQETQYF. Full variable domain (missing parts from reference TRBV7-2 and TRBJ2-5): GAGVSQSPSNKVTEKGKDVELRCDPISGHTALYWYRQSLGQGLEFLIYFQGNSAPDKSGLPSDRFSAERTGGSVSTLTIQRTQQEDSAVYLCASSLPGGVQETQYFGPGTRLLVL.

This clonotype has at least ten counts. The chain uses TRBV7-8 and TRBJ2-5; D is unclear. Trimming removed 3 bases from V and 5 bases from J, with 13 bases in between. This CDR3 has 14 residues. CDR1 SGHVS and CDR2 FQNEAQ come from the germline V gene. CDR3 residues: CASSFRRLEETQYF. The CDR3 nucleotides are TGTGCCAGCAGCTTCCGACGGCTAGAGGAGACCCAGTACTTC.

This clonotype was counted at least ten times. The gene calls are TRBV10-3 and TRBJ2-5, with 10 bases fitting TRBD2. J gave up 0 bases and V 2 bases, and 3 bases lay outside the gene matches. The length of the CDR3 is 16 residues. CDR1 and CDR2 (germline): ENHRY, SYGVKD. Here the CDR3 DNA reads TGTGCCATCAGTGAGGGACTAGCGGAGTACCAAGAGACCCAGTACTTC. Translation: CAISEGLAEYQETQYF.

This clonotype was detected ten times or more. The V call is TRBV4-1, the J call TRBJ2-7, with D unresolved. V dropped 0 bases and J dropped 6 bases, with 6 bases sitting between them. The germline V gene encodes CDR1 MGHRA and CDR2 YSYEKL. The CDR3 sequence is 12 residues long. Here the CDR3 DNA reads TGCGCCAGCAGCCAAGAGTATCCCGAGCAGTACTTC. The encoded protein is CASSQEYPEQYF.

This clonotype was picked up a small number of times. The chain couples TRBV10-2 to TRBJ2-4; D is possibly TRBD2 (5 bases). Germline V gives CDR1 WSHSY, CDR2 SAAADI. The CDR3 covers 15 residues. The V end was cut by 3 bases, the J end by 1 base, with 10 bases between. The CDR3 DNA is TGCGCCAGCAGTGATAGGTGGAGGGCCAAAAACATTCAGTACTTC. As protein: CASSDRWRAKNIQYF.

This clonotype was seen at least ten times. The rearrangement joins TRBV9 to TRBJ2-5, with D unclear. This CDR3 comprises 14 residues. Trimming pared 6 bases from V and 2 bases from J, leaving 14 bases between. CDR1 is SGDLS and CDR2 is YYNGEE in the germline V gene. DNA of the CDR3: TGTGCCAGCAACCGTGGGGTTACTCAAGAGACCCAGTACTTC. Translated: CASNRGVTQETQYF.

This clonotype was counted many times. One end of the junction varies from germline; a read error may be responsible. V is TRBV11-2 and J is TRBJ1-1; TRBD1 might be the D (5 bases). The CDR3 loop spans 13 amino acids. Germline V gene lookup returns CDR1 SGHAT and CDR2 FQNNGV. CDR3 DNA sequence: TGTGCCAGCAGTTTAGACAGGAACACTGAAGCTTTCTTT. Protein product: CASSLDRNTEAFF.

This clonotype appeared many times. This sequence joins TRBV24-1 and TRBJ1-1; 9 bases align to TRBD1. The J segment lost 4 bases and the V segment lost 3 bases, leaving 11 bases of the junction unmatched. Germline V gene lookup returns CDR1 KGHDR and CDR2 SFDVKD. The CDR3 spans 17 residues. CDR3 bases: TGTGCCACCAGTGATACCGGGACAGGGATCCTGGGCACTGAAGCTTTCTTT. Translating it yields CATSDTGTGILGTEAFF.

The chain has TRBV29-1 and TRBJ2-7, with D perhaps assigned TRBD1 or TRBD2 (5 bases each). Trimming removed 4 bases from V and 7 bases from J, with 17 bases in between. The CDR3 totals 13 residues. Looked up from germline, CDR1 is SQVTM and CDR2 is ANQGSEA. This CDR3 reads CSVGGRGLLEQYF. Here the CDR3 DNA reads TGCAGCGTTGGGGGGAGAGGGTTATTGGAGCAGTACTTC.

The V gene is TRBV20-1, the J gene TRBJ1-1; D remains unclear. Trimming shortened V by 0 bases and J by 4 bases, and 12 bases separated the two germline ends. The CDR3 consists of 14 residues. Germline V gives CDR1 DFQATT, CDR2 SNEGSKA (reference sequence). The CDR3 loop is CSARDRRGGTEAFF. The CDR3, as DNA: TGCAGTGCTAGAGACCGGCGTGGAGGCACTGAAGCTTTCTTT.

This clonotype was recorded a few times. The V call is TRBV3-1, the J call TRBJ2-7, with a possible D match to TRBD1 (6 bases). Germline CDR1 is LGHDT and CDR2 is YNNKEL (reference sequence). Trimming cost V 4 bases and J 2 bases, with 18 bases left between them. CDR3 length: 16 amino acids. The DNA for the CDR3 is TGTGCCAGCAGCCGCTTATCGCCGGGACAACCCTACGAGCAGTACTTC. Protein product: CASSRLSPGQPYEQYF.

For this clonotype: A single base separates this from a much larger clone, so it may be a read error. The chain uses TRBV20-1 and TRBJ2-4; D may be TRBD1 (6 bases). The CDR3 is 17 amino acids. Germline V gene lookup returns CDR1 DFQATT and CDR2 SNEGSKA (reference sequence). The CDR3, as DNA: TGCAGTGCCGAAGGCCGGACAGTAGATCTAGCCAAAAACATTAAGTACTTC. Its protein product is CSAEGRTVDLAKNIKYF.

This clonotype was counted at least ten times. The chain uses TRBV19 and TRBJ1-2; 8 bases are shared with TRBD1. The germline gives CDR1 LNHDA, CDR2 SQIVND (reference sequence). The ends lost 4 bases at V and 6 bases at J; junction bases unmatched: 13. The CDR3 length is 16 residues. The DNA of the CDR3 is TGTGCCAGTAGTAACGGCAGGGGGCCCTTTATGGATGGCTACACCTTC. Its protein product is CASSNGRGPFMDGYTF.

This clonotype was recorded at least ten times. V usage is TRBV6-1 and J usage is TRBJ2-5, with 8 bases aligning to TRBD2. The CDR3 sequence is 14 residues long. Trimming removed 2 bases from V and 2 bases from J; junction bases left unmatched: 1. CDR1 MNHNS and CDR2 SASEGT come from the germline V gene. The CDR3 sequence: CASSETSGQETQYF. The CDR3 region has the DNA TGTGCCAGCAGTGAAACTAGCGGACAAGAGACCCAGTACTTC.

This clonotype was observed at least ten times. The rearrangement uses TRBV12-3 or TRBV12-4 and TRBJ1-6, with D possibly being TRBD1 (6 bases). The CDR3 totals 17 residues. Trimming stripped 3 bases from V and 8 bases from J, with 20 bases between. This CDR3 reads CASSFSAGALADSPLHF. For the CDR3, the DNA is TGTGCCAGCAGTTTTAGTGCGGGGGCCCTAGCGGATTCACCCCTCCACTTT.